The sequence of this T cell receptor beta chain was determined in a study of T-cell memory formation after mild COVID-19. Study-wide points: The study found contracting CD4+ clones mainly in CM and EM and contracting CD8+ clones in EMRA. Cross-reactive memory apparently joined, as some responding clones appeared in pre-infection memory.

The V end lost 8 bases, the J end lost 2 bases, and 21 bases lay between the germline ends. CDR1 is MNHEY, CDR2 SVGAGI, per germline. The CDR3 consists of 17 residues. Details on this clonotype: Antigen: not known.

TCRdb re-analysed the 5' RACE reads in MiXCR, keeping a single row per CDR3 protein. The sample has approximately 290,000 distinct CDR3 sequences; roughly 21% are singletons. The source is a man in his late teens or twenties who had mild COVID-19 (a few samples of this study predate the infection). Cell type and time point are not known. The rearrangement joins TRBV6-5 to TRBJ1-4; TRBD1 is a possible D gene (6 bases). The sample was PBMCs or a T cell subset sorted from them (not recorded which). The CDR3 reads CASAITGKGHTNEKLFF. In DNA, the CDR3 is TGTGCCAGCGCTATAACAGGGAAGGGTCATACTAATGAAAAACTGTTTTTT.